These 20 T cell receptor beta chains share one sample of origin, sequenced in a study of cytomegalovirus exposure and HLA in healthy donors. The PCR had 60 Vbeta and 13 Jbeta primers. Here immunoSEQ multiplex PCR was the method, and the copy in TCRdb shows in-frame clones only, minus some. The sample has 200,000 to 250,000 clones, over 75% seen once. The sequenced sample was PBMCs. These receptors came from a human donor in good health.

The J gene is TRBJ2-1, the V gene TRBV6-4; 15 bases agree with TRBD2. V trimming: 6 bases; J trimming: 0 bases; junction bases outside the gene matches: 3. The CDR3 is made up of 17 amino acids. Per the germline V gene, CDR1 is MRHNA and CDR2 is SNTAGT. The CDR3 region is CASSQGLAGGSYNEQFF. DNA for the CDR3: TGTGCCAGCAGCCAGGGACTAGCGGGAGGCTCCTACAATGAGCAGTTCTTC.

The chain uses TRBV2 and TRBJ2-7; 10 bases match TRBD1. CDR3 size: 16 residues. CDR1 SNHLY and CDR2 FYNNEI come from the germline V gene. V gave up 0 bases and J gave up 3 bases; unmatched junction bases: 5. CDR3 loop: CASSEARTGGNYEQYF. In DNA form, the CDR3 reads TGTGCCAGCAGTGAAGCCCGGACAGGGGGGAACTACGAGCAGTACTTC. The full variable domain, rest sourced from reference TRBV2 and TRBJ2-7, is EPEVTQTPSHQVTQMGQEVILRCVPISNHLYFYWYRQILGQKVEFLVSFYNNEISEKSEIFDDQFSVERPDGSNFTLKIRSTKLEDSAMYFCASSEARTGGNYEQYFGPGTRLTVT.

The V call is TRBV11-1, the J call TRBJ2-7; D may be TRBD1 (5 bases). The CDR3 extends over 14 amino acids. Between the trimmed V and J ends, which lost 5 bases and 2 bases, there was a span of 13 bases. The germline CDR1 and CDR2 sequences are SGHAT and FQDESV (reference sequence). The CDR3 region is CASSPDSTPYEQYF. In DNA, the CDR3 is TGTGCCAGCAGCCCAGACAGTACCCCCTACGAGCAGTACTTC.

The genes are TRBV7-8 and TRBJ2-3, with D unclear. The CDR3 loop spans 13 amino acids. Germline assignment: CDR1 SGHVS and CDR2 FQNEAQ. V lost 3 bases to trimming and J lost 4 bases, with 8 bases between them. CDR3 sequence: CASSFVHADTQYF. Written as DNA, the CDR3 is TGTGCCAGCAGCTTTGTTCATGCAGATACGCAGTATTTT.

The CDR3 DNA sequence: TGCGCCAGCAGCCAAGAAACCGGGACTAGCCTAGAACAGTTCTTC. It yields the protein CASSQETGTSLEQFF. V usage is TRBV4-1 and J usage is TRBJ2-1, with TRBD2 identical over 9 bases. Germline V gene lookup returns CDR1 MGHRA and CDR2 YSYEKL. Trimming cost V 0 bases and J 13 bases; bases outside gene matches: 10. The CDR3 consists of 15 residues.

This rearrangement joins TRBV18 to TRBJ2-7, with 11 bases that match TRBD2. Germline assignment: CDR1 KGHSH and CDR2 LQKENI. V trimming: 0 bases; J trimming: 6 bases; junction bases outside the gene matches: 10. CDR3 length: 17 residues. CDR3 amino acids: CASSPPQSLAGGIEQYF. CDR3 DNA sequence: TGTGCCAGCTCACCACCGCAATCATTAGCGGGAGGGATCGAGCAGTACTTC. The variable domain in full, with the rest retrieved from reference TRBV18 and TRBJ2-7, is NAGVMQNPRHLVRRRGQEARLRCSPMKGHSHVYWYRQLPEEGLKFMVYLQKENIIDESGMPKERFSAEFPKEGPSILRIQQVVRGDSAAYFCASSPPQSLAGGIEQYFGPGTRLTVT.

The V gene is TRBV6-5, the J gene TRBJ2-3; TRBD2 matches 8 bases. V was clipped by 2 bases and J by 0 bases; unmatched bases: 4. The CDR3 contains 16 residues. Germline assignment: CDR1 MNHEY and CDR2 SVGAGI. In nucleotides, the CDR3 is TGTGCCAGCAGTTACGACGGCGGGGGGAGCACAGATACGCAGTATTTT. Its protein product is CASSYDGGGSTDTQYF.

The table lists this clone with a count of one. The V gene is TRBV6-5, the J gene TRBJ1-4, with D tentatively TRBD1 (5 bases). Trimming removed 9 bases at V and 8 bases at J, with 19 bases between. The CDR3 has 14 amino acids. Germline V lookup: CDR1 MNHEY, CDR2 SVGAGI. Here the CDR3 DNA reads TGTGCCAGATCACCTCGGGGGTGGAGAGAAAAACTGTTTTTT. Amino acids: CARSPRGWREKLFF.

This sequence joins TRBV4-2 and TRBJ2-2; 9 nucleotides agree with TRBD1. V shed 4 bases and J 0 bases; nucleotides not matched to a gene: 12. The germline V gene has CDR1 LGHNA and CDR2 YNFKEQ. The CDR3 contains 19 residues. The CDR3 spells CASSPSGTGSVSNTGELFF. In nucleotides, the CDR3 is TGTGCCAGCAGCCCATCCGGGACAGGGTCTGTATCGAACACCGGGGAGCTGTTTTTT.

This chain joins TRBV15 and TRBJ2-5; possibly TRBD1 for D (7 bases). Per germline, CDR1 LNHNV and CDR2 YYDKDF (reference sequence). The V and J ends lost 0 bases and 1 base respectively, with 21 bases between them. The CDR3 loop spans 19 amino acids. Here the CDR3 DNA reads TGTGCCACCAGCAGAGATGGCGCAGGGGGTACGGGGGTCCAAGAGACCCAGTACTTC. Residues: CATSRDGAGGTGVQETQYF.

The chain couples TRBV4-3 to TRBJ2-1; 8 bases are a match to TRBD2. Germline V gene lookup returns CDR1 LGHNA and CDR2 YSLEER. The length of the CDR3 is 15 residues. With V trimmed by 2 bases and J by 5 bases, 5 bases remained unmatched. The CDR3 is CASSQTSGGNNEQFF. The CDR3 DNA sequence: TGCGCCAGCAGCCAAACAAGCGGGGGTAACAATGAGCAGTTCTTC.

This sequence joins TRBV6-5 and TRBJ1-2; 8 bases are a match to TRBD1. The CDR3 runs to 13 residues. Germline CDR1 and CDR2: MNHEY and SVGAGI. Trimming cost V 6 bases and J 5 bases; bases outside gene matches: 5. This CDR3 is CASSRQGRYGYTF. In DNA form, the CDR3 reads TGTGCCAGCAGCCGACAGGGGAGGTATGGCTACACCTTC.

The J gene is TRBJ2-7, the V gene TRBV2, with 8 bases matching TRBD2. Germline V gene sequence: CDR1 SNHLY, CDR2 FYNNEI. The CDR3 runs 13 residues. The CDR3 bases are TGTGCTTTGTCTGACGGGAGGGCGTACGAGCAGTACTTC. It encodes CALSDGRAYEQYF.

V usage is TRBV29-1 and J usage is TRBJ2-5, with D uncertain. The CDR3 length is 10 residues. The V end lost 6 bases, the J end lost 5 bases, and 7 bases lay between the germline ends. CDR1 is SQVTM, CDR2 ANQGSEA, per germline. The CDR3 region is CSVLLETQYF. The CDR3 DNA sequence: TGCAGCGTCCTCTTGGAGACCCAGTACTTC.

V gene TRBV4-1 combines with J gene TRBJ2-7, with TRBD2 identical over 9 bases. This CDR3 is built from 16 residues. CDR1 is MGHRA, CDR2 YSYEKL, per germline. V was pared by 2 bases and J by 5 bases, with 10 bases of the junction left unmatched. This chain's CDR3 is CASSQQAGGHYNEQYF. CDR3 sequence (DNA): TGCGCCAGCAGCCAACAAGCGGGAGGCCACTACAACGAGCAGTACTTC.

The V gene is TRBV9, the J gene TRBJ1-2, with D maybe TRBD1 (5 bases). The CDR3 loop spans 13 amino acids. Germline CDR1 SGDLS, CDR2 YYNGEE. V was clipped by 2 bases and J by 3 bases, with 8 bases between them. The CDR3 sequence is CASSVRVDYGYTF. The CDR3 bases are TGTGCCAGCAGCGTCAGGGTTGACTATGGCTACACCTTC.

Note on this clone: Compared with germline, one end of the junction differs, possibly owing to a read error. V and J are TRBV7-9 and TRBJ2-7; TRBD1 matches 12 bases. The CDR3 consists of 17 residues. CDR1 and CDR2 from the germline V gene are SEHNR and FQNEAQ (reference sequence). The CDR3, as DNA: TGTTCCAGCAGCTCATCGCTAAAGGGACAGGGGGCGCTTGAGCAGTACTTC. It translates to CSSSSSLKGQGALEQYF. The full variable domain, with the rest looked up from reference TRBV7-9 and TRBJ2-7, is DTGVSQNPRHKITKRGQNVTFRCDPISEHNRLYWYRQTLGQGPEFLTYFQNEAQLEKSRLLSDRFSAERPKGSFSTLEIQRTEQGDSAMYLCSSSSSLKGQGALEQYFGPGTRLTVT.

CDR3 bases: TGTGCCAGCAGTCGTCGGACTAGCGGATACAATGAGCAGTTCTTC. Its protein is CASSRRTSGYNEQFF. The rearrangement links TRBV6-5 to TRBJ2-1; TRBD2 matches at 10 bases. This CDR3 has 15 residues. Germline values: CDR1 MNHEY, CDR2 SVGAGI. Trimming removed 5 bases from V and 4 bases from J; junction bases left unmatched: 5.

The chain links TRBV4-2 to TRBJ2-2, with 7 bases matching TRBD2. With 1 base clipped from V and 4 bases from J, the junction kept 6 bases outside the gene matches. Germline V gene sequence: CDR1 LGHNA, CDR2 YNFKEQ. The CDR3 has 16 residues. CDR3: CASSQGGGRGTGELFF. CDR3 nucleotides: TGTGCCAGCAGCCAAGGGGGAGGGAGGGGCACCGGGGAGCTGTTTTTT.

This clone was recorded once. This chain connects TRBV11-2 to TRBJ2-7; possible D gene TRBD1, 5 bases. The CDR3 loop spans 15 amino acids. Trimming pared 0 bases from V and 2 bases from J, leaving 11 bases between. The germline V gene encodes CDR1 SGHAT and CDR2 FQNNGV. CDR3 bases: TGTGCCAGCAGCTTAGATTTGACAGATACCTACGAGCAGTACTTC. It encodes CASSLDLTDTYEQYF.